This TCR beta chain was sequenced for a study of T cell responses to AZD1222 COVID-19 vaccine. The study, taken as a whole, reports: Spike-specific TCRs gained breadth and depth after people received two AZD1222 doses. A mostly white British donor set with more females was recruited, and clonal diversity was possibly underestimated.

The data were produced by immunoSEQ multiplex PCR, yet TCRdb's version contains in-frame clones alone and is incomplete. The sample consists of 95,000 to 150,000 clones, 85% to 90% of them appearing once. The J segment lost 1 base and the V segment lost 5 bases, leaving 7 bases of the junction unmatched. The CDR3 runs to 15 residues. From germline, CDR1 is SGHTA and CDR2 FQGNSA. Points on this clone: As yet, its antigen is unknown.

The input for sequencing was peripheral blood, taken on day 0 of AZD1222 vaccination. This rearrangement joins TRBV7-2 to TRBJ1-1; TRBD1 matches 7 bases. This sequence originates from an adult in good health. The CDR3 region has the DNA TGTGCCAGCAGCCCCCAGGGGGGAAGGAACACTGAAGCTTTCTTT. Protein sequence: CASSPQGGRNTEAFF.